This TCR beta chain came from a study of blood T cell repertoires in COVID-19. Study background: From the United States, Italy and Spain came samples of acute and convalescent COVID-19. Sources were T cells, B-cell-depleted T cells, or PBMCs; the material itself was cDNA or gDNA.

Germline V gene lookup returns CDR1 SGHNT and CDR2 YYREEE (reference sequence). The CDR3 runs 13 residues. Trimming took 7 bases from V and 5 from J, leaving 12 bases between them. Each recovered donor of Cohort 3 presented with two negative PCRs, clearance, or symptom resolution. Clones were read by immunoSEQ multiplex PCR, and TCRdb kept only the in-frame ones, dropping some. The sample has approximately 200,000 clones, more than 65% seen once. The sequence was collected from a man between 40 and 49 years old who had recovered from COVID-19. V and J are TRBV5-4 and TRBJ1-4; possible D gene TRBD1, 6 bases. Sequencing input: PBMCs or T cells enriched from blood (not recorded which). In nucleotides, the CDR3 is TGTGCCAGCGGCTACAGGGCGAATGAAAAACTGTTTTTT. This translates into CASGYRANEKLFF.